The source of this TCR beta chain is a study of cytomegalovirus exposure and HLA in healthy donors. Trimming pared 0 bases from V and 5 bases from J, leaving 8 bases between. Germline CDR1 SGDLS, CDR2 YYNGEE. The CDR3 totals 13 residues. The study ran its PCR with 60 Vbeta and 13 Jbeta primers. Sequencing was performed with immunoSEQ multiplex PCR; in TCRdb, only in-frame clones are kept and a portion is missing. The sample holds 150,000 to 200,000 clones, around 80% seen once. This chain uses TRBV9 with TRBJ1-2; tentative D call: TRBD1 (6 bases). The sample was PBMCs. The TCR sequence derives from a woman aged 45-65 years in good health and CMV-seropositive. The CDR3 DNA reads as TGTGCCAGCAGCGTAGGACAGGAGTATGGCTACACCTTC. Its translation: CASSVGQEYGYTF. Variable domain in full (rest from reference TRBV9 and TRBJ1-2): DSGVTQTPKHLITATGQRVTLRCSPRSGDLSVYWYQQSLDQGLQFLIQYYNGEERAKGNILERFSAQQFPDLHSELNLSSLELGDSALYFCASSVGQEYGYTFGSGTRLTVV.